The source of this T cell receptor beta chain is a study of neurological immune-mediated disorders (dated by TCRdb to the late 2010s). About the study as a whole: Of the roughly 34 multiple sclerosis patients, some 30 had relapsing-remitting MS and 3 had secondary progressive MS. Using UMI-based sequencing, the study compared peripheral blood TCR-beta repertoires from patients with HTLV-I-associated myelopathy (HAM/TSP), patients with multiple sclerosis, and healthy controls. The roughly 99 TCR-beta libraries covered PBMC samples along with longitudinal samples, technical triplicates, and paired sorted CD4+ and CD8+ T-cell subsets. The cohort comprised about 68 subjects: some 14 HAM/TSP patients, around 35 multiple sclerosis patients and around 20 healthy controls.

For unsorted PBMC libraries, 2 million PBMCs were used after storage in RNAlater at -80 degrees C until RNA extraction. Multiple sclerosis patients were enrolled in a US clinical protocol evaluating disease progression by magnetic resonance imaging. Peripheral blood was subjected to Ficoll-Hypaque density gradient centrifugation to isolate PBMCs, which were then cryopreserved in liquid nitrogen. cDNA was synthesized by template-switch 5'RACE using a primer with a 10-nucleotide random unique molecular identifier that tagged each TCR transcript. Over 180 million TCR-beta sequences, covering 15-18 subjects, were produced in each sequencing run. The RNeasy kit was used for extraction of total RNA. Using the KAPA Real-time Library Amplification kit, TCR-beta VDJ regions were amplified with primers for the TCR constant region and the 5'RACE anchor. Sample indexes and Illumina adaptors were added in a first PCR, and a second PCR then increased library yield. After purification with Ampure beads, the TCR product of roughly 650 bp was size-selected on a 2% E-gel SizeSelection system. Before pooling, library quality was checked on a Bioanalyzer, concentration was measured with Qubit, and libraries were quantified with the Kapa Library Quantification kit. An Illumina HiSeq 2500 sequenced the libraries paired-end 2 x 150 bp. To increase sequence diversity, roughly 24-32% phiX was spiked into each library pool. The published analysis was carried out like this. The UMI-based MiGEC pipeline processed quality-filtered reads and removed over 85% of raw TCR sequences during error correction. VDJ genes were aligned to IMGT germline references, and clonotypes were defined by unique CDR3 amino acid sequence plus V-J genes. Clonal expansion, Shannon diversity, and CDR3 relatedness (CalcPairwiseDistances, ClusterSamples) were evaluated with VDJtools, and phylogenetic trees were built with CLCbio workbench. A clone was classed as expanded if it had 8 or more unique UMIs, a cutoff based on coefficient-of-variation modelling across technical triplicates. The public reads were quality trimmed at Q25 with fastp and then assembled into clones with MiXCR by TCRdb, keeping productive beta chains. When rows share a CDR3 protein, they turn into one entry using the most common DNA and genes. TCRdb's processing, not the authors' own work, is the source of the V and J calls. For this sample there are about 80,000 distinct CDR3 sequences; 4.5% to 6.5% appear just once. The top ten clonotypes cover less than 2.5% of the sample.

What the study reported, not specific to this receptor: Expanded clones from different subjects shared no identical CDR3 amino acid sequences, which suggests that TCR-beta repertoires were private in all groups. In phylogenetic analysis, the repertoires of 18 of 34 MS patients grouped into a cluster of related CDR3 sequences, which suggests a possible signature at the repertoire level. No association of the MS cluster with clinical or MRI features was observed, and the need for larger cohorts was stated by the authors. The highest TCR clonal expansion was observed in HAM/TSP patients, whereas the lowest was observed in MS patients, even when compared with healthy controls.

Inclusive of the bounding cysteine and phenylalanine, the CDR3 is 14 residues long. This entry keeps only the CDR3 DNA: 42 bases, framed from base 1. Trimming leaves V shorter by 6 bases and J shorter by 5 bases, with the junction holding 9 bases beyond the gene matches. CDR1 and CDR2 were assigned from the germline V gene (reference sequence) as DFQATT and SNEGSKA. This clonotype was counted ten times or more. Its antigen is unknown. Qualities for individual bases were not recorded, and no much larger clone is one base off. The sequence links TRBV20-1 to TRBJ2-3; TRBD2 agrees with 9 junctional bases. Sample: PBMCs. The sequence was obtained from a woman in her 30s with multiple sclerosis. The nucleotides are TGCAGTGCAGACGCGCGGGGGGGCCAAGATACGCAGTATTTT. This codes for CSADARGGQDTQYF.